One and the same sample provided the 19 T cell receptor beta chains below, sequenced in a study of neoadjuvant anti-PD-1 for oral cavity cancer. Here immunoSEQ multiplex PCR was the method, and the copy in TCRdb shows in-frame clones only, minus some. The sample has around 81,000 clones; approximately 80% are singletons. Material: PBMCs, obtained before nivolumab (anti-PD-1) treatment. The origin of the receptors is a person aged 40 to 85 with oral cavity squamous cell carcinoma.

In DNA, the CDR3 is TGTGCCAGCGGGGAGGGGGTCCCAGCAGATACGCAGTATTTT. Its translation: CASGEGVPADTQYF. The genes are TRBV6-5 and TRBJ2-3, with D possibly matching TRBD2 (7 bases). The V gene's germline CDR1 is MNHEY and CDR2 SVGAGI. CDR3 size: 14 residues. Between the trimmed V and J ends, which lost 8 bases and 4 bases, there was a span of 16 bases.

The count of this clone is one. This sequence joins TRBV19 and TRBJ1-1, with 7 bases identical to TRBD1. CDR1 LNHDA and CDR2 SQIVND come from the germline V gene (reference sequence). The CDR3 is made up of 18 amino acids. The V and J ends lost 3 bases and 5 bases, in that order; junction bases with no gene match: 18. CDR3 DNA: TGTGCCAGTAGTATGACCCGACAGGGCCCCCGAATAAAAACTGAAGCTTTCTTT. Protein: CASSMTRQGPRIKTEAFF.

This clone was recorded only once. The chain carries TRBV25-1 and TRBJ2-7; D is uncertain. CDR3 length: 13 amino acids. The germline V and J ends were trimmed by 2 bases and 2 bases, with 7 bases remaining between them. In germline, CDR1 is MGHDK, CDR2 SYGVNS. The CDR3 spells CASSEGGAYEQYF. In DNA, the CDR3 is TGTGCCAGCAGTGAAGGTGGGGCCTACGAGCAGTACTTC.

The genes are TRBV19 and TRBJ2-5; TRBD2 is a possible D gene (5 bases). The CDR3 is made up of 16 amino acids. Trimming stripped 5 bases from V and 1 base from J, with 17 bases between. Looked up from germline, CDR1 is LNHDA and CDR2 is SQIVND (reference sequence). The DNA of the CDR3 is TGTGCCAGTAGTGCCTTCTTATGGGGAGCCCAAGAGACCCAGTACTTC. Translation: CASSAFLWGAQETQYF.

This sequence joins TRBV19 and TRBJ1-1; TRBD1 might be the D (6 bases). The CDR3 covers 14 residues. Germline V CDR1 and CDR2: LNHDA, SQIVND (reference sequence). The V and J ends lost 2 bases and 4 bases respectively, with 11 bases between them. The CDR3 loop is CASSIQGSATEAFF. The CDR3 bases are TGTGCCAGTAGTATACAGGGGAGTGCCACTGAAGCTTTCTTT.

J is TRBJ2-5 and V is TRBV30, with D hard to call. The V gene's germline CDR1 is GTSNPN and CDR2 SVGIG (reference sequence). V lost 8 bases and J 4 bases, leaving 11 bases between the germline ends. This CDR3 spans 11 amino acids. The CDR3 bases are TGTGCCACTGGTTGGGGAGAGACCCAGTACTTC. Translating it yields CATGWGETQYF. Together with reference TRBV30 and TRBJ2-5, the CDR3 gives the full variable domain: SQTIHQWPATLVQPVGSPLSLECTVEGTSNPNLYWYRQAAGRGLQLLFYSVGIGQISSEVPQNLSASRPQDRQFILSSKKLLLSDSGFYLCATGWGETQYFGPGTRLLVL.

For this clone: The same CDR3 also results from other DNA sequences found in this sample. The chain couples TRBV5-1 to TRBJ2-7, with TRBD2 matching over 14 bases. Germline V gene data show CDR1 as SGHRS and CDR2 as YFSETQ. Losses at the gene ends were 2 bases for V and 0 bases for J; bases not matched to a gene: 1. This CDR3 region has 16 residues. The CDR3 nucleotides read TGCGCCAGCAGCTTAGGGACTAGCGGGAGCTCCTACGAGCAGTACTTC. Translation gives CASSLGTSGSSYEQYF.

V is TRBV9 and J is TRBJ1-1, with D hard to call. Germline CDR1 SGDLS, CDR2 YYNGEE. The CDR3 has 14 amino acids. V was clipped by 1 base and J by 4 bases, with 11 bases between them. The CDR3: CASSVTGSGTEAFF. The CDR3, as DNA: TGTGCCAGCAGCGTAACCGGGTCTGGCACTGAAGCTTTCTTT. Based on the CDR3 plus reference TRBV9 and TRBJ1-1, the full variable domain is DSGVTQTPKHLITATGQRVTLRCSPRSGDLSVYWYQQSLDQGLQFLIQYYNGEERAKGNILERFSAQQFPDLHSELNLSSLELGDSALYFCASSVTGSGTEAFFGQGTRLTVV.

V usage is TRBV19 and J usage is TRBJ2-2, with 8 bases that match TRBD1. Germline loops: CDR1 LNHDA, CDR2 SQIVND (reference sequence). The ends lost 7 bases at V and 4 bases at J; junction bases unmatched: 8. CDR3 length: 15 residues. The CDR3 DNA follows: TGTGCCAGTAACTCGAGGACAGGGATCACCGGGGAGCTGTTTTTT. This translates into CASNSRTGITGELFF. The full variable domain, completed using reference TRBV19 and TRBJ2-2, is DGGITQSPKYLFRKEGQNVTLSCEQNLNHDAMYWYRQDPGQGLRLIYYSQIVNDFQKGDIAEGYSVSREKKESFPLTVTSAQKNPTAFYLCASNSRTGITGELFFGEGSRLTVL.

In this sample, this clone turned up once. This chain connects TRBV19 to TRBJ1-2; no firm D call. Looked up from germline, CDR1 is LNHDA and CDR2 is SQIVND (reference sequence). This CDR3 spans 13 amino acids. V dropped 4 bases and J dropped 4 bases, with 10 bases sitting between them. DNA of the CDR3: TGTGCCAGTAGTAAGGACTGGGGCTATGGCTACACCTTC. Protein product: CASSKDWGYGYTF. The full variable domain, in which reference TRBV19 and TRBJ1-2 provide the parts outside the CDR3, is DGGITQSPKYLFRKEGQNVTLSCEQNLNHDAMYWYRQDPGQGLRLIYYSQIVNDFQKGDIAEGYSVSREKKESFPLTVTSAQKNPTAFYLCASSKDWGYGYTFGSGTRLTVV.

V is TRBV6-1 and J is TRBJ2-7; D is perhaps TRBD2 (7 bases). Looked up from germline, CDR1 is MNHNS and CDR2 is SASEGT. The CDR3 is 16 residues long. Deletions cut 3 bases from V and 4 bases from J, with 19 bases between. The CDR3 loop reads CASSDGGGFSPYEQYF. As DNA, the CDR3 is TGTGCCAGCAGTGATGGGGGGGGCTTTTCTCCGTACGAGCAGTACTTC.

J is TRBJ1-1 and V is TRBV28, with D uncertain. V was pared by 7 bases and J by 4 bases, with 4 bases between. The germline CDR1 and CDR2 sequences are MDHEN and SYDVKM. The CDR3 has 10 residues. CDR3 sequence: CASIGTEAFF. CDR3 in DNA: TGTGCCAGCATCGGCACTGAAGCTTTCTTT.

J is TRBJ1-5 and V is TRBV6-6, with D unresolved. Germline V gene lookup returns CDR1 MNHNY and CDR2 SVGAGI (reference sequence). CDR3 length: 11 residues. The V and J ends lost 6 bases and 5 bases respectively, with 5 bases between them. CDR3 sequence (DNA): TGTGCCAGCAGAGCGGATCAGCCCCAGCATTTT. Its translation is CASRADQPQHF.

The chain uses TRBV5-4 and TRBJ2-5, with unresolved D. V was clipped by 2 bases and J by 1 base, with 6 bases between them. Germline lookup yields CDR1 SGHNT and CDR2 YYREEE (reference sequence). There are 13 residues in the CDR3. CDR3 nucleotides: TGTGCCAGCAGCTTATCGTTCCAAGAGACCCAGTACTTC. Translating gives CASSLSFQETQYF.

The chain is built from TRBV9 and TRBJ2-7; TRBD1 matches 9 bases. CDR3 length: 15 residues. V trimming: 0 bases; J trimming: 2 bases; junction bases outside the gene matches: 3. The germline V gene has CDR1 SGDLS and CDR2 YYNGEE. Here the CDR3 DNA reads TGTGCCAGCAGCGTAGGGGGACAGGGTACCTACGAGCAGTACTTC. Protein: CASSVGGQGTYEQYF.

This clone was observed a few times. CDR3 loop: CASRWNTGELFF. The CDR3 DNA follows: TGTGCCAGCAGGTGGAACACCGGGGAGCTGTTTTTT. The V and J genes are TRBV2 and TRBJ2-2; D unclear. The CDR3 has 12 residues. Germline V CDR1 and CDR2: SNHLY, FYNNEI. Trimming took 6 bases from V and 1 from J, leaving 3 bases between them.

This chain joins TRBV7-8 and TRBJ2-1, with 10 bases matching TRBD1. Germline V lookup: CDR1 SGHVS, CDR2 FQNEAQ. V trimming: 5 bases; J trimming: 6 bases; junction bases outside the gene matches: 10. The CDR3 covers 16 residues. The CDR3 DNA reads as TGTGCCAGCAGCCCACCGGGACAGGGGATGATCAATGAGCAGTTCTTC. Its translation is CASSPPGQGMINEQFF.

This sequence joins TRBV14 and TRBJ1-4; D call uncertain. Germline V gene sequence: CDR1 SGHDN, CDR2 FVKESK. This CDR3 comprises 13 residues. The V and J ends lost 5 bases and 5 bases respectively, with 9 bases between them. Written as DNA, the CDR3 is TGTGCCAGCAGCAATACTGGGAATGAAAAACTGTTTTTT. Translating gives CASSNTGNEKLFF.

The table lists this clone with a few counts. The chain links TRBV7-9 to TRBJ1-5; a weak D match, TRBD1 (5 bases). The germline gives CDR1 SEHNR, CDR2 FQNEAQ (reference sequence). Between the trimmed V and J ends, which lost 1 base and 8 bases, there was a span of 9 bases. The CDR3 is 13 residues long. The CDR3 DNA is TGTGCCAGCAGCTTAGGGGGGTTTGAGCCCCAGCATTTT. Translated, it gives CASSLGGFEPQHF.